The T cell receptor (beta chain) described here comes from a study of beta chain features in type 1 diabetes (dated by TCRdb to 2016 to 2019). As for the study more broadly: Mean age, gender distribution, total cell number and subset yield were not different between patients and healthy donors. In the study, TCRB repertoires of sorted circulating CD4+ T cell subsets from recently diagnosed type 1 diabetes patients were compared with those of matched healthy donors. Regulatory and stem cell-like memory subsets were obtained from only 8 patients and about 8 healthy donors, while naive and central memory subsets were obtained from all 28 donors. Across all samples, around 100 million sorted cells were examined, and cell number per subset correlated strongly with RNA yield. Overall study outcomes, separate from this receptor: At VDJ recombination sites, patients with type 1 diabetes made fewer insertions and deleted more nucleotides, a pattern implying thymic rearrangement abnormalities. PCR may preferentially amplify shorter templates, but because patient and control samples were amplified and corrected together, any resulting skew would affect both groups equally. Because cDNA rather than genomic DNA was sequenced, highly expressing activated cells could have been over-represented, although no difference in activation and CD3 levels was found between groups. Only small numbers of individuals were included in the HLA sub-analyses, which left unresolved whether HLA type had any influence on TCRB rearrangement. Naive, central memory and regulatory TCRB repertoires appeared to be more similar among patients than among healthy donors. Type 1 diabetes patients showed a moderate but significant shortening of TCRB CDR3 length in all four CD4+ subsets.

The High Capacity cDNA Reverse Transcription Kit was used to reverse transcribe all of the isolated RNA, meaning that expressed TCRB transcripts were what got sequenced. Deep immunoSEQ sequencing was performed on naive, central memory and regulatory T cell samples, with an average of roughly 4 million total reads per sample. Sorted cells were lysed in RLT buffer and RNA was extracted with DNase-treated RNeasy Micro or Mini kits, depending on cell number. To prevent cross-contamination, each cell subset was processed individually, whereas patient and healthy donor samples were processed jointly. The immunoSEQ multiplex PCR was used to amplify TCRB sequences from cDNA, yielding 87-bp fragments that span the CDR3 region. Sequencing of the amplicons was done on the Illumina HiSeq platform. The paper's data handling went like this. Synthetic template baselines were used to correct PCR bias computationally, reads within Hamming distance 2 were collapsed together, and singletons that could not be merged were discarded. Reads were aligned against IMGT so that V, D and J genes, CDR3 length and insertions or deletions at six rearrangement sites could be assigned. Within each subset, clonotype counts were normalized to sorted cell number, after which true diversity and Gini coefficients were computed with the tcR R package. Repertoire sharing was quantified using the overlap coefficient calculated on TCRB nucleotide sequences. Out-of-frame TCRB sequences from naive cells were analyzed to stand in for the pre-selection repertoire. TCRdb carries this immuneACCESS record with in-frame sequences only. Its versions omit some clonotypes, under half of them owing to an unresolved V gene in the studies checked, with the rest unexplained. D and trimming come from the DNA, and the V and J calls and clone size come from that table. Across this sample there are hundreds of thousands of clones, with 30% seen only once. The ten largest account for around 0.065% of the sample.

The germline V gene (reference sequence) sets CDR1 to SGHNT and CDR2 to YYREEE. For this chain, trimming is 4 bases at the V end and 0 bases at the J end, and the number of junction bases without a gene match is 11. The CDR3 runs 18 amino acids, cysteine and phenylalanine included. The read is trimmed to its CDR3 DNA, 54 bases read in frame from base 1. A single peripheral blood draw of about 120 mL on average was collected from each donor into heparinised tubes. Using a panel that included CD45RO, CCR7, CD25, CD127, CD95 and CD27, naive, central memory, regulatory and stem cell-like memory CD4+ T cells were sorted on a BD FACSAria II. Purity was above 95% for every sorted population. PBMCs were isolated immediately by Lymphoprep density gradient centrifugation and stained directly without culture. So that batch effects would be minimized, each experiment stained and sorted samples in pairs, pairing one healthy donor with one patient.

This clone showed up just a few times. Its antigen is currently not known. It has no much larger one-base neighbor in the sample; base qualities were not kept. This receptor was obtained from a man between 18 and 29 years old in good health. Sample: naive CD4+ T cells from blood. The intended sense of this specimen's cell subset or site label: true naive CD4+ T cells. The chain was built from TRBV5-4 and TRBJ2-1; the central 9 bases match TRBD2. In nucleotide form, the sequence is TGTGCCAGCAGCCCCGTCTGGCGGGAGGGGAGCTCCTACAATGAGCAGTTCTTC. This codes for CASSPVWREGSSYNEQFF.